A single sample is the source of the 19 T cell receptor beta chains below, sequenced in a study of STAT5B mutations in CD4+ large granular lymphocyte leukemia. Some clones are missing from TCRdb's copy, which holds only in-frame ones; the method was immunoSEQ multiplex PCR. This sample has about 24,000 clones, with less than 80% found just once. The sequenced sample consisted of CD4+ T cells from blood buffy coats. These TCRs come from a human donor in good health.

This clone was counted once. The J gene is TRBJ1-1, the V gene TRBV27; 11 bases map to TRBD1. V lost 2 bases, J lost 4 bases, and 3 bases stayed unmatched. Germline CDR1 and CDR2: MNHEY and SMNVEV (reference sequence). The CDR3 is 15 residues long. The chain's CDR3 is CASSLIGTGGTEAFF. CDR3 DNA: TGTGCCAGCAGTTTAATTGGGACAGGGGGCACTGAAGCTTTCTTT.

This chain links TRBV4-1 with TRBJ1-4, with D unresolved. Germline V gene data show CDR1 as MGHRA and CDR2 as YSYEKL. Trimming took 0 bases from V and 5 from J, leaving 22 bases between them. The CDR3 extends over 19 amino acids. The CDR3 nucleotides are TGCGCCAGCAGCCAAGATGCATCCCGGGCATCCGAAGGGAATGAAAAACTGTTTTTT. It is translated as CASSQDASRASEGNEKLFF.

A word on this clone: Germline and junction disagree at one end, which may indicate a read error. The gene calls are TRBV19 and TRBJ1-1; D may be TRBD1 (6 bases). The CDR3 sequence is 11 residues long. From germline, CDR1 is LNHDA and CDR2 SQIVND (reference sequence). CDR3 bases: TGTGCCAGTACTATAAAGGACAGAAAAAGCTTT. Residues: CASTIKDRKSF.

V is TRBV19 and J is TRBJ2-5, with a weak D call TRBD1 (6 bases). Germline CDR1 reads LNHDA; CDR2 reads SQIVND (reference sequence). The ends were cut back, 1 base at V and 4 bases at J, with 19 bases in the middle. CDR3 size: 17 residues. This CDR3 reads CASSIATGTPKGETQYF. The DNA for the CDR3 is TGTGCCAGTAGTATAGCCACCGGGACACCCAAGGGAGAGACCCAGTACTTC. Supplemented by reference TRBV19 and TRBJ2-5, the full variable domain reads DGGITQSPKYLFRKEGQNVTLSCEQNLNHDAMYWYRQDPGQGLRLIYYSQIVNDFQKGDIAEGYSVSREKKESFPLTVTSAQKNPTAFYLCASSIATGTPKGETQYFGPGTRLLVL.

The gene calls are TRBV7-9 and TRBJ1-6; TRBD1 matches at 9 bases. This CDR3 is 15 amino acids long. The V gene's germline CDR1 is SEHNR and CDR2 FQNEAQ (reference sequence). With 0 bases clipped from V and 9 bases from J, the junction kept 3 bases outside the gene matches. The CDR3 spells CASSLAGTGSSPLHF. CDR3 sequence (DNA): TGTGCCAGCAGCTTAGCCGGGACAGGGAGTTCACCCCTCCACTTT.

J is TRBJ2-7 and V is TRBV5-1; 8 bases are a match to TRBD2. V was clipped by 4 bases and J by 2 bases; unmatched bases: 5. Germline V gene lookup returns CDR1 SGHRS and CDR2 YFSETQ. This CDR3 is 14 amino acids long. The CDR3: CASSPSGGTYEQYF. The CDR3 nucleotides read TGCGCCAGCAGCCCCAGCGGGGGTACCTACGAGCAGTACTTC.

The chain has TRBV6-6 and TRBJ1-1; D is possibly TRBD1 (5 bases). Germline V gene lookup returns CDR1 MNHNY and CDR2 SVGAGI (reference sequence). The V and J ends lost 2 bases and 11 bases respectively, with 18 bases between them. The CDR3 has 14 residues. CDR3 sequence reads: CASSYGRDAGRAFF. As DNA, the CDR3 is TGTGCCAGCAGTTACGGCCGGGACGCAGGAAGGGCTTTCTTT.

This clone has just a few counts. This chain connects TRBV28 to TRBJ2-2; 7 bases align to TRBD1. The CDR3 loop spans 15 amino acids. The V and J ends lost 7 bases and 0 bases, in that order; junction bases with no gene match: 5. Germline CDR1 is MDHEN and CDR2 is SYDVKM. The DNA for the CDR3 is TGTGCCAGCAAGAGACAGGGCTCGAACACCGGGGAGCTGTTTTTT. Encoded protein: CASKRQGSNTGELFF.

This clone was seen only a few times. Other nucleotide sequences in the sample specify the same CDR3. This chain connects TRBV5-1 to TRBJ1-2; D call uncertain. The germline V gene encodes CDR1 SGHRS and CDR2 YFSETQ. This CDR3 has 13 amino acids. Trimming pared 0 bases from V and 7 bases from J, leaving 10 bases between. The CDR3 coding sequence is TGCGCCAGCAGCTTGGCTGGGCGGGGTGGCTACACCTTC. Its translation is CASSLAGRGGYTF.

The V and J genes are TRBV4-1 and TRBJ1-2; perhaps TRBD1 as D (5 bases). Trimming left V 3 bases short and J 3 bases short, with 17 bases between. The CDR3 consists of 16 residues. Germline V gene data show CDR1 as MGHRA and CDR2 as YSYEKL. CDR3 residues: CASSHIVRGVDYGYTF. DNA for the CDR3: TGCGCCAGCAGCCATATTGTGAGGGGCGTGGACTATGGCTACACCTTC.

This chain uses TRBV27 with TRBJ2-4, with 7 bases lining up with TRBD1. Germline V CDR1 and CDR2: MNHEY, SMNVEV (reference sequence). CDR3 length: 15 amino acids. V lost 5 bases to trimming and J lost 0 bases; unmatched junction nucleotides: 4. This CDR3 is CASSPRGIAKNIQYF. The CDR3 DNA sequence: TGTGCCAGCAGTCCCAGGGGGATAGCCAAAAACATTCAGTACTTC.

DNA for the CDR3: TGTGCCAGCAGAGGGCGAGGAAACACCATATATTTT. This sequence encodes CASRGRGNTIYF. The chain combines TRBV5-6 with TRBJ1-3, with D uncertain. Germline V gene lookup returns CDR1 SGHDT and CDR2 YYEEEE. V gave up 5 bases and J gave up 4 bases, with 7 bases separating them. The CDR3 extends over 12 amino acids.

The chain carries TRBV7-3 and TRBJ2-1; 8 nucleotides align to TRBD2. The CDR3 covers 13 residues. Trimming removed 4 bases from V and 14 bases from J; junction bases left unmatched: 10. Germline V CDR1 and CDR2: SGHTA, FQGTGA. CDR3 region: CASSSDGGTREFF. CDR3 bases: TGTGCCAGCAGCTCAGATGGGGGGACTAGAGAGTTCTTC.

A single count supports this clone. The chain links TRBV19 to TRBJ1-2, with unresolved D. The CDR3 runs 14 residues. Per germline, CDR1 LNHDA and CDR2 SQIVND (reference sequence). The germline V and J ends were trimmed by 5 bases and 8 bases, with 18 bases remaining between them. CDR3 sequence (DNA): TGTGCCAGTAGTGCCCCCGGTGCGCGTACGGGCTACACCTTC. It codes for CASSAPGARTGYTF.

V is TRBV18 and J is TRBJ1-4; possibly TRBD1 for D (6 bases). The CDR3 is made up of 16 amino acids. V was pared by 3 bases and J by 8 bases, with 19 bases between. Germline V gene lookup returns CDR1 KGHSH and CDR2 LQKENI. The chain's CDR3 is CASSPRGQTGQEKLFF. In DNA form, the CDR3 reads TGTGCCAGCTCACCCCGGGGACAAACGGGACAAGAAAAACTGTTTTTT.

This rearrangement joins TRBV7-9 to TRBJ2-7, with a possible D match to TRBD2 (5 bases). The V end lost 4 bases, the J end lost 0 bases, and 25 bases lay between the germline ends. Germline values: CDR1 SEHNR, CDR2 FQNEAQ (reference sequence). This CDR3 region has 19 residues. CDR3 sequence: CASSSEGLLPGRSSYEQYF. The CDR3 DNA is TGTGCCAGCAGCTCAGAGGGCCTGTTGCCCGGTAGAAGCTCCTACGAGCAGTACTTC. Looking up the rest from reference TRBV7-9 and TRBJ2-7 gives the full variable domain: DTGVSQNPRHKITKRGQNVTFRCDPISEHNRLYWYRQTLGQGPEFLTYFQNEAQLEKSRLLSDRFSAERPKGSFSTLEIQRTEQGDSAMYLCASSSEGLLPGRSSYEQYFGPGTRLTVT.

The rearrangement uses TRBV6-6 and TRBJ1-6; TRBD1 agrees at 8 bases. The trim removed 6 bases at V and 9 bases at J, leaving 10 bases unmatched. This CDR3 has 15 amino acids. CDR1 MNHNY and CDR2 SVGAGI come from the germline V gene (reference sequence). CDR3 in amino acids: CASRLPGQGGSPLHF. CDR3 nucleotide sequence: TGTGCCAGCAGACTTCCCGGACAGGGAGGTTCACCCCTCCACTTT.

The chain carries TRBV7-2 and TRBJ1-3; D uncertain. The CDR3 is made up of 14 amino acids. From germline, CDR1 is SGHTA and CDR2 FQGNSA. The ends were cut back, 5 bases at V and 0 bases at J, with 8 bases in the middle. In DNA form, the CDR3 reads TGTGCCAGCAGCCCAGGAGGCTCTGGAAACACCATATATTTT. It encodes CASSPGGSGNTIYF.

This clone turned up a few times. The chain carries TRBV4-2 and TRBJ2-7; tentatively, D is TRBD1 or TRBD2 (5 bases each). The CDR3 contains 14 residues. V lost 3 bases, J lost 4 bases, and 13 bases lay in between. Germline loops: CDR1 LGHNA, CDR2 YNFKEQ. DNA for the CDR3: TGTGCCAGCAGCCAGCGTCCGGGACCATACGAGCAGTACTTC. Amino acids: CASSQRPGPYEQYF.